This record covers a single T cell receptor delta chain. TCRdb redid clone calling on the reads using CATT. This sample carries 3,500 to 4,500 delta-chain clones, approximately 2% of them seen once, and the ten largest clones take 14%. CDR1 is GEAIGNYY and CDR2 is EKD in the germline V gene. V lost 0 bases to trimming and J lost 2 bases; unmatched junction nucleotides: 5. The CDR3 consists of 18 residues. These data are taken from a study of gamma-delta chains in newborns, infants, children. The overall study: Microbial exposure reportedly drives polyclonal innate γδ T cell expansion after birth.

The sample was blood. This clonotype originated in a child who was a newborn, infant or young child, either healthy, febrile or measles-vaccinated (not recorded which). This chain joins TRDV2 and TRDJ3, with TRDD3 identical over 8 bases. CDR3 coding DNA: TGTGCCTGTGACACCGTTGAGGGGGATACCTGGGACACCCGACAGATGTTTTTC. This translates into CACDTVEGDTWDTRQMFF.